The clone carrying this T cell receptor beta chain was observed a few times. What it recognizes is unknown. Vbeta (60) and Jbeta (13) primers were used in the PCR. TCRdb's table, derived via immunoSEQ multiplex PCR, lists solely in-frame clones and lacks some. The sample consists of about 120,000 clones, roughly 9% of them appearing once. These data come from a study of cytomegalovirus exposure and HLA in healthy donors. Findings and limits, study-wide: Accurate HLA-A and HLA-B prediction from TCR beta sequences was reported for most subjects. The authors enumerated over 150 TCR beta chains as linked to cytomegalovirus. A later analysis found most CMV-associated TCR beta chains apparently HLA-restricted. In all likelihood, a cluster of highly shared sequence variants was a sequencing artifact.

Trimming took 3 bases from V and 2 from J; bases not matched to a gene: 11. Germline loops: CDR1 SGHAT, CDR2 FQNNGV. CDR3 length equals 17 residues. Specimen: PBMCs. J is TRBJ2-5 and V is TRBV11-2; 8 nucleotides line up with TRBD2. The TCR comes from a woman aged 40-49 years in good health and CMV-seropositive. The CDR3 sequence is CASSFPPGGVGQETQYF. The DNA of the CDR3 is TGTGCCAGCAGCTTCCCCCCCGGGGGGGTGGGGCAAGAGACCCAGTACTTC. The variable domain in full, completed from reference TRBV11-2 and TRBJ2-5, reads EAGVAQSPRYKIIEKRQSVAFWCNPISGHATLYWYQQILGQGPKLLIQFQNNGVVDDSQLPKDRFSAERLKGVDSTLKIQPAKLEDSAVYLCASSFPPGGVGQETQYFGPGTRLLVL.